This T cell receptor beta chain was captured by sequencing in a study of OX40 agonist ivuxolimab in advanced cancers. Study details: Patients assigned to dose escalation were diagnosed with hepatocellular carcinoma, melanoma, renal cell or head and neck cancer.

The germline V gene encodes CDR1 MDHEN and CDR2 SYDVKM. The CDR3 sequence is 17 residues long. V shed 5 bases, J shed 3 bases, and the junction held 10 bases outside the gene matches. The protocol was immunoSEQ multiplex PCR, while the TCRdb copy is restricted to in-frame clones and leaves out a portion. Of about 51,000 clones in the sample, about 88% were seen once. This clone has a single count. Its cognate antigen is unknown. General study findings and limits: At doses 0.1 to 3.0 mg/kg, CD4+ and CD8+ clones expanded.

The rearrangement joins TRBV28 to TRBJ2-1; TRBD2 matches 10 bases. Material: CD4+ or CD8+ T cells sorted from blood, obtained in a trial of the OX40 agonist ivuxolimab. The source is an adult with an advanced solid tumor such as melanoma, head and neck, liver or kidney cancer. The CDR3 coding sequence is TGTGCCAGCAGTCTCCCGACCTCTAGCGGGGGCTACAATGAGCAGTTCTTC. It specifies CASSLPTSSGGYNEQFF. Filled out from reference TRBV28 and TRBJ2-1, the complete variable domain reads DVKVTQSSRYLVKRTGEKVFLECVQDMDHENMFWYRQDPGLGLRLIYFSYDVKMKEKGDIPEGYSVSREKKERFSLILESASTNQTSMYLCASSLPTSSGGYNEQFFGPGTRLTVL.